This TCR beta chain was sequenced during a study of radiation and T cells in renal cell carcinoma. In its sample, this clone was seen a few times. Only in-frame clones appear in the TCRdb table, and some are missing; sequencing was by immunoSEQ multiplex PCR. The repertoire holds some 64,000 clones, with 60% to 85% as singletons. Described time point: blood 4 weeks post-SBRT, at nephrectomy. Specified treatment: 15 Gy SBRT to primary tumor, nephrectomy 4 weeks later. The V gene end was trimmed by 3 bases and the J gene end by 10 bases; junction bases not matched to a gene: 8. This CDR3 has 13 residues. Germline V gives CDR1 LNHDA, CDR2 SQIVND (reference sequence).

The sample was blood, taken from a patient whose treatment included radiotherapy and nephrectomy. The chain recombines TRBV19 with TRBJ1-1; 7 nucleotides match TRBD1. The source of this sequence is a man aged 55 to 70 with renal cell carcinoma. The CDR3 protein is CASSIGTEQAAFF. CDR3 bases: TGTGCCAGTAGTATTGGGACAGAGCAAGCAGCTTTCTTT.